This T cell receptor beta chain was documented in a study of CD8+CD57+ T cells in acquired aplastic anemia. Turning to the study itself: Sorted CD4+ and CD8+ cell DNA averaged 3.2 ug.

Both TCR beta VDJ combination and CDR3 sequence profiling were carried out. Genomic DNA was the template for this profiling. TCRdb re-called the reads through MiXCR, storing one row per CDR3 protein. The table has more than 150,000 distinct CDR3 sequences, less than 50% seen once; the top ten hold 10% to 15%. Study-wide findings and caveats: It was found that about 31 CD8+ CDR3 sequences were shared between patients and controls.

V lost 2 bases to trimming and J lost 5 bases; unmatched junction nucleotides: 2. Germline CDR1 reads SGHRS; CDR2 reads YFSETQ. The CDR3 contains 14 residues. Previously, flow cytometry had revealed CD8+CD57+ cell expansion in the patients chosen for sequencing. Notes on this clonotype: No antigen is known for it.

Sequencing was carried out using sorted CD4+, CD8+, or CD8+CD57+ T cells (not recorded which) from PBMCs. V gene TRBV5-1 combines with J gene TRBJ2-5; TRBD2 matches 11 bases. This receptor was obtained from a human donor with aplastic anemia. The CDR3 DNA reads TGCGCCAGCAGCTTACTAGCGGGGGAGGAGACCCAGTACTTC. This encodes CASSLLAGEETQYF.